This T cell receptor beta chain was recorded in a study of CD8 T cells in ankylosing spondylitis. Study conclusions and caveats: According to the report, clones linked to the disease were significantly enriched in matched synovial fluid samples taken from ankylosing spondylitis patients. Earlier reports found some motif variants in synovial fluid and blood in reactive arthritis. Relatively rare in peripheral blood, disease-linked clones were also CD8+. One TCR beta motif, made up of roughly eight highly homologous variants, appeared characteristic of ankylosing spondylitis blood.

Trimming left V 8 bases short and J 5 bases short, with 12 bases between. Per the germline V gene, CDR1 is MGHDK and CDR2 is SYGVNS. The CDR3 is 12 residues long. The table lists this clonotype with a few counts. Its cognate antigen is unknown. TCRdb itself ran the 5' RACE reads through MiXCR, one entry per CDR3 protein. The sample yields 700,000 to 1,000,000 distinct CDR3 sequences, roughly 10% seen once. Sequencing input: blood, either unsorted or a sorted T cell fraction (not recorded which). The TCR originated in a male donor with ankylosing spondylitis. V and J are TRBV25-1 and TRBJ1-2; the D is unclear. The CDR3 loop reads CASSGRTYGYTF. The CDR3, as DNA: TGTGCCAGCTCCGGACGGACTTATGGCTACACCTTC.